Each of the 15 T cell receptor beta chains below was sequenced from the same sample in a study of T-cell memory formation after mild COVID-19. From the 5' RACE reads, TCRdb called clonotypes with MiXCR, one entry per CDR3 protein. Among about 340,000 distinct CDR3 sequences, 10% to 15% were seen once, and the ten largest hold 20% to 25%. The specimen was PBMCs or a T cell subset sorted from them (not recorded which). The receptors shown here come from a man younger than 35 who had mild COVID-19 (a few samples of this study predate the infection). Cell type and time point are not known.

This clonotype was observed a few times. This chain links TRBV9 with TRBJ2-3; TRBD2 matches 13 bases. CDR1 and CDR2 from the germline V gene are SGDLS and YYNGEE. V shed 3 bases and J 6 bases; nucleotides not matched to a gene: 10. The CDR3 has 17 residues. The CDR3 here is CASSAIKTSGGLDTQYF. The CDR3 DNA sequence: TGTGCCAGCAGCGCCATTAAGACTAGCGGGGGGCTCGATACGCAGTATTTT.

This chain links TRBV4-3 with TRBJ1-1, with D perhaps TRBD1 (5 bases). The V end lost 5 bases, the J end lost 4 bases, and 11 bases lay between the germline ends. The length of the CDR3 is 13 residues. Germline values: CDR1 LGHNA, CDR2 YSLEER. The CDR3 coding sequence is TGCGCCAGCAGCGGGAGGGGCAGCACTGAAGCTTTCTTT. It encodes CASSGRGSTEAFF.

This clonotype was seen a few times. V usage is TRBV24-1 and J usage is TRBJ1-5, with D perhaps matching TRBD1 (5 bases). Trimming took off 4 bases at V and 2 bases at J, with 8 bases between the two ends. The CDR3 runs to 14 residues. Germline V gene lookup returns CDR1 KGHDR and CDR2 SFDVKD. The CDR3 loop is CATSEAGRNQPQHF. The CDR3 DNA sequence: TGTGCCACCAGTGAAGCAGGGCGCAATCAGCCCCAGCATTTT.

V usage is TRBV7-6 and J usage is TRBJ2-5; a possible D gene is TRBD2 (5 bases). The CDR3 runs to 15 residues. With 0 bases removed from V and 2 bases from J, the gap between germline ends came to 10 bases. Germline V CDR1 and CDR2: SGHVS, FNYEAQ. CDR3 coding DNA: TGTGCCAGCAGCTTAGCGTCGGGAATTCAAGAGACCCAGTACTTC. It specifies CASSLASGIQETQYF.

This clonotype was seen a few times. The chain uses TRBV6-2 or TRBV6-3 and TRBJ2-2; D is possibly TRBD2 (5 bases). V was cut by 5 bases and J by 5 bases, with 15 bases left in between. The germline V gene has CDR1 MNHEY and CDR2 SVGEGT. The CDR3 extends over 15 amino acids. Written as DNA, the CDR3 is TGTGCCAGCAGTGGAGGCGTTCATGGGACCGGGGAGCTGTTTTTT. Translated: CASSGGVHGTGELFF.

This clonotype has just a few counts. The gene calls are TRBV10-1 and TRBJ1-1, with a weak D call TRBD1 (5 bases). CDR3 size: 13 residues. Germline V lookup: CDR1 WNHNN, CDR2 SYGVQD (reference sequence). With 5 bases removed from V and 3 bases from J, the gap between germline ends came to 10 bases. The CDR3 here is CASSRGLDTEAFF. CDR3 in DNA: TGCGCCAGCAGTCGGGGCCTAGACACTGAAGCTTTCTTT.

This clonotype has only a few counts. The V and J genes are TRBV10-2 and TRBJ2-5; TRBD2 aligns across 8 bases. J lost 1 base, V lost 2 bases, and 6 bases had no gene match. The CDR3 loop spans 16 amino acids. Germline V gene sequence: CDR1 WSHSY, CDR2 SAAADI. CDR3 coding DNA: TGCGCCAGCAGTGAGGGTAACGGGGGGGCCCAAGAGACCCAGTACTTC. This codes for CASSEGNGGAQETQYF.

The genes are TRBV4-3 and TRBJ1-2; TRBD1 is a possible D gene (6 bases). Germline V gene data show CDR1 as LGHNA and CDR2 as YSLEER. Trimming left V 3 bases short and J 4 bases short, with 15 bases between. This CDR3 region has 15 residues. This chain's CDR3 is CASSQENGGRYGYTF. Here the CDR3 DNA reads TGCGCCAGCAGCCAGGAAAACGGGGGCCGCTATGGCTACACCTTC.

The genes are TRBV25-1 and TRBJ1-2; 8 bases line up with TRBD1. CDR3 length equals 15 residues. Germline CDR1 reads MGHDK; CDR2 reads SYGVNS. The J segment lost 2 bases and the V segment lost 2 bases, leaving 4 bases of the junction unmatched. The CDR3: CASSEGGQVNYGYTF. CDR3 in DNA: TGTGCCAGCAGTGAAGGGGGACAGGTGAACTATGGCTACACCTTC.

This clonotype was found a few times. The J gene is TRBJ1-5, the V gene TRBV15; no reliable D call. The CDR3 loop spans 16 amino acids. Germline V lookup: CDR1 LNHNV, CDR2 YYDKDF (reference sequence). V was shortened by 1 base and J by 0 bases, with 10 bases between the two germline ends. DNA for the CDR3: TGTGCCACCAGCAGAGCGGCTGTGTTTAGCAATCAGCCCCAGCATTTT. It yields the protein CATSRAAVFSNQPQHF. Variable domain in full (rest from reference TRBV15 and TRBJ1-5): DAMVIQNPRYQVTQFGKPVTLSCSQTLNHNVMYWYQQKSSQAPKLLFHYYDKDFNNEADTPDNFQSRRPNTSFCFLDIRSPGLGDTAMYLCATSRAAVFSNQPQHFGDGTRLSIL.

This clonotype has a count of ten or more. In DNA, the CDR3 is TGTGCCAGCAGACGGGACAGGAGTTCCGCCGGGGAGCTGTTTTTT. It is translated as CASRRDRSSAGELFF. The rearrangement links TRBV4-2 to TRBJ2-2, with 8 nucleotides matching TRBD1. Germline CDR1 is LGHNA and CDR2 is YNFKEQ. The V gene end was trimmed by 6 bases and the J gene end by 6 bases; junction bases not matched to a gene: 9. The CDR3 has 15 residues.

This clonotype was counted only a few times. The CDR3 nucleotides are TGTGCCAGCAGCCAGGGGCGGAATCCTTACAATGAGCAGTTCTTC. Encoded protein: CASSQGRNPYNEQFF. The chain uses TRBV3-1 and TRBJ2-1; a possible D gene is TRBD1 (5 bases). V was pared by 3 bases and J by 4 bases, with 13 bases between. Per the germline V gene, CDR1 is LGHDT and CDR2 is YNNKEL (reference sequence). This CDR3 is built from 15 residues.

V is TRBV7-2 and J is TRBJ1-5; D not resolved. V lost 4 bases, J lost 0 bases, and 7 bases lay in between. Germline V gene sequence: CDR1 SGHTA, CDR2 FQGNSA. The CDR3 has 14 residues. CDR3 in amino acids: CASSSRPSNQPQHF. The DNA of the CDR3 is TGTGCCAGCAGCTCTAGGCCTAGCAATCAGCCCCAGCATTTT.

This clonotype has more than one count but fewer than ten. The chain carries TRBV6-5 and TRBJ1-5; 7 nucleotides line up with TRBD1. This CDR3 contains 13 residues. Germline loops: CDR1 MNHEY, CDR2 SVGAGI. The trim removed 6 bases at V and 11 bases at J, leaving 10 bases unmatched. The CDR3 DNA is TGTGCCAGCAGCCGAGGACAGGTCGAGGCCCAGCATTTT. Its translation is CASSRGQVEAQHF.

This chain links TRBV7-9 with TRBJ1-6; D gene unclear. The CDR3 totals 14 residues. Trimming removed 6 bases from V and 5 bases from J, with 11 bases in between. Looked up from germline, CDR1 is SEHNR and CDR2 is FQNEAQ (reference sequence). The chain's CDR3 is CASRYMGDNSPLHF. The CDR3 DNA reads as TGTGCCAGCAGATACATGGGCGATAATTCACCCCTCCACTTT.